This TCR beta chain comes out of a study of blood T cell repertoires in COVID-19. CDR1 is GTSNPN and CDR2 is SVGIG in the germline V gene (reference sequence). CDR3 size: 12 residues. Trimming stripped 1 base from V and 13 bases from J, with 16 bases between. Recruitment covered 20 to 25 US areas and drew participants whose ages spanned roughly 18 to 100 years. Using immunoSEQ multiplex PCR, the repertoire was profiled, and TCRdb retains in-frame clones only, with some absent. Among about 130,000 clones, 70% to 90% were seen once, and the ten largest hold roughly 3.9%. This TCR derives from a man aged 50-59 years who had recovered from COVID-19. The sequenced sample was PBMCs or T cells enriched from blood (not recorded which). V gene TRBV30 combines with J gene TRBJ1-2; D gene unclear. CDR3 region: CAWSEGVPKGTF. CDR3 coding DNA: TGTGCCTGGAGTGAAGGAGTCCCAAAAGGCACCTTC.